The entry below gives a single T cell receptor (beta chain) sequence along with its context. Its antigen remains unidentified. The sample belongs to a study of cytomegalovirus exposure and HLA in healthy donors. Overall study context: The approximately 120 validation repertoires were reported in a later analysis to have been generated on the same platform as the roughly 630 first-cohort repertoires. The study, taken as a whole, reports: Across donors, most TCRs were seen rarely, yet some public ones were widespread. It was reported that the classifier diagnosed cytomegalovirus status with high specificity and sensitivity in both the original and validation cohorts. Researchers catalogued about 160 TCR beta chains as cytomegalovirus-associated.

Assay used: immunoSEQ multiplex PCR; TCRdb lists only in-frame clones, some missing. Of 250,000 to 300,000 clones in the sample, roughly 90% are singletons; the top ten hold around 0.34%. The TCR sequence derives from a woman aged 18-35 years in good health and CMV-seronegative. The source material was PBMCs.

The CDR3 region has the DNA TGTGCCAGCTCACGTGGACTAGCGGGGACCCAAGAGACCCAGTACTTC. Translating gives CASSRGLAGTQETQYF. The chain carries TRBV18 and TRBJ2-5; 12 bases match TRBD2. This CDR3 contains 16 residues. Germline V lookup: CDR1 KGHSH, CDR2 LQKENI. The V gene end was trimmed by 4 bases and the J gene end by 1 base; junction bases not matched to a gene: 4. The variable domain in full, with the rest retrieved from reference TRBV18 and TRBJ2-5, is NAGVMQNPRHLVRRRGQEARLRCSPMKGHSHVYWYRQLPEEGLKFMVYLQKENIIDESGMPKERFSAEFPKEGPSILRIQQVVRGDSAAYFCASSRGLAGTQETQYFGPGTRLLVL.